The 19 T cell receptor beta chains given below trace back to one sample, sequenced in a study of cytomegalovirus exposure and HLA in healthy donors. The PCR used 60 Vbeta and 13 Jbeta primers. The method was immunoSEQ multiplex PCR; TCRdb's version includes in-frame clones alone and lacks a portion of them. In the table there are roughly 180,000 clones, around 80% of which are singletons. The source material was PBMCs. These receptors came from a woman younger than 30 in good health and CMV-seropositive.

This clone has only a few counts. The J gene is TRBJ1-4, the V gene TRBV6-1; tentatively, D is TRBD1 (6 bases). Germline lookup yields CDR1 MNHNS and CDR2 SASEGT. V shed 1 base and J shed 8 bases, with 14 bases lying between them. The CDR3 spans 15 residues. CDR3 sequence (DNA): TGTGCCAGCAGTGAAGTACAGGGAAGTGGCGAAAAACTGTTTTTT. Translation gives CASSEVQGSGEKLFF.

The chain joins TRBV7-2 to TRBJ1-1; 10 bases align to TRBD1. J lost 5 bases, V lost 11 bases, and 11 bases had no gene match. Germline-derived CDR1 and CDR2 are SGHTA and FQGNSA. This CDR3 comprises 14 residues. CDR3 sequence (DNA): TGTGCCGCGGCGATGGGACAGGGGTTTACTGAAGCTTTCTTT. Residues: CAAAMGQGFTEAFF.

In DNA form, the CDR3 reads TGCGCCAGCAGCTTTTCACAGACAACTAATGAAAAACTGTTTTTT. Protein: CASSFSQTTNEKLFF. V and J are TRBV5-1 and TRBJ1-4; the D is unclear. Germline V gene data show CDR1 as SGHRS and CDR2 as YFSETQ. Trimming left V 2 bases short and J 0 bases short, with 8 bases between. The CDR3 is 15 amino acids.

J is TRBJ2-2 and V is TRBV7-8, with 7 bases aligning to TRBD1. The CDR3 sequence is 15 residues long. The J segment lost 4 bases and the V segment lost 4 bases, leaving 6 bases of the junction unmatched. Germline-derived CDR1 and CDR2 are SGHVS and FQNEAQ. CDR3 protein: CASSSLQGTTGELFF. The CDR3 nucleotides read TGTGCCAGCAGCTCGCTACAGGGGACCACCGGGGAGCTGTTTTTT.

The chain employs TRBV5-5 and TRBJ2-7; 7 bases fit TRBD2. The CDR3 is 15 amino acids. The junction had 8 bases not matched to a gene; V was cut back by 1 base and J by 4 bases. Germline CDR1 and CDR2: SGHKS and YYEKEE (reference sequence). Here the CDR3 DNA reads TGTGCCAGCAGCTTGACGGGGGGAAGGTCATACGAGCAGTACTTC. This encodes CASSLTGGRSYEQYF.

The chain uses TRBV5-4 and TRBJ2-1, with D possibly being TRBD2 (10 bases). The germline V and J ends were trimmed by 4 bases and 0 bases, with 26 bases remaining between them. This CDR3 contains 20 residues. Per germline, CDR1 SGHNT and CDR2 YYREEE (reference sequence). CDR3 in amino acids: CASSTPTGGLAGGSYNEQFF. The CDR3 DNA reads TGTGCCAGCAGCACTCCGACAGGGGGATTAGCGGGGGGCTCCTACAATGAGCAGTTCTTC. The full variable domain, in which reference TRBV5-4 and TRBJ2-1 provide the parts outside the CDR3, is ETGVTQSPTHLIKTRGQQVTLRCSSQSGHNTVSWYQQALGQGPQFIFQYYREEENGRGNFPPRFSGLQFPNYSSELNVNALELDDSALYLCASSTPTGGLAGGSYNEQFFGPGTRLTVL.

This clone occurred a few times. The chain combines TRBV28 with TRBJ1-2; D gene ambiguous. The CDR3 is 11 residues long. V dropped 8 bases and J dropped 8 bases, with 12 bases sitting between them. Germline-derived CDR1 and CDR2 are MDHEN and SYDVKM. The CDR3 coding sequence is TGTGCCAGCTGGTTCGTTGAGGGCTACACCTTC. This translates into CASWFVEGYTF.

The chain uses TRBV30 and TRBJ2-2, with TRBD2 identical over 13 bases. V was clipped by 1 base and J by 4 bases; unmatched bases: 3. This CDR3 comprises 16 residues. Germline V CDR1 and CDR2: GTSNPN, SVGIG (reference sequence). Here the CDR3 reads CAWSAGTSGVTGELFF. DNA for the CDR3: TGTGCCTGGAGTGCCGGGACTAGCGGGGTCACCGGGGAGCTGTTTTTT.

This CDR3 is CASSDILAGKIIEYQETQYF. In DNA, the CDR3 is TGTGCCAGCAGTGACATACTAGCGGGCAAAATAATTGAGTACCAAGAGACCCAGTACTTC. The chain links TRBV6-4 to TRBJ2-5, with 9 bases lining up with TRBD2. The CDR3 covers 20 residues. V dropped 2 bases and J dropped 0; count of bases not matched to a gene: 16. CDR1 is MRHNA, CDR2 SNTAGT, per germline.

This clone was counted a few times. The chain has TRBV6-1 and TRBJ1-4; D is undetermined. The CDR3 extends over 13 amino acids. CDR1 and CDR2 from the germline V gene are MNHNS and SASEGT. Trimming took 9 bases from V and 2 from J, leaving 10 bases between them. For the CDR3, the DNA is TGTGCCAGTGATTCCGGGACTAATGAAAAACTGTTTTTT. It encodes CASDSGTNEKLFF.

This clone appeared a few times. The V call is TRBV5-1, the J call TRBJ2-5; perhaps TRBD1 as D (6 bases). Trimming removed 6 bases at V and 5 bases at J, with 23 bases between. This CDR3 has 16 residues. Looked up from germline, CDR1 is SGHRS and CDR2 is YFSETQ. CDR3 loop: CASTLSETGHAETQYF. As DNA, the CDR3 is TGCGCCAGCACACTATCTGAGACAGGACATGCGGAGACCCAGTACTTC.

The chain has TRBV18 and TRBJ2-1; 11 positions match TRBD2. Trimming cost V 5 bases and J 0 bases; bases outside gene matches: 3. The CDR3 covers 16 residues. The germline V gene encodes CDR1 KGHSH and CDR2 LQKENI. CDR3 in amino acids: CASSSLAGGSYNEQFF. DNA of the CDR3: TGTGCCAGCTCATCGCTAGCGGGGGGCTCCTACAATGAGCAGTTCTTC.

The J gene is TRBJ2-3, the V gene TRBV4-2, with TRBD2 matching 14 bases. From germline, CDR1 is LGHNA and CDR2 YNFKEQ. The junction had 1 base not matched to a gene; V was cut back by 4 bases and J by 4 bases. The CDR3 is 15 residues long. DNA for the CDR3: TGTGCCAGCAGCCTGACTAGCGGGGGGGCAGATACGCAGTATTTT. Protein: CASSLTSGGADTQYF.

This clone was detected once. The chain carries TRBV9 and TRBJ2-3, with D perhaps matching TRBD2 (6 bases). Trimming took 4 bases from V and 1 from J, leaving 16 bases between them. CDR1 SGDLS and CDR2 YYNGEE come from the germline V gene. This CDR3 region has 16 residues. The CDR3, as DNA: TGTGCCAGCAGCCCCCGATACGGGGGTGGCACAGATACGCAGTATTTT. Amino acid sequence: CASSPRYGGGTDTQYF.

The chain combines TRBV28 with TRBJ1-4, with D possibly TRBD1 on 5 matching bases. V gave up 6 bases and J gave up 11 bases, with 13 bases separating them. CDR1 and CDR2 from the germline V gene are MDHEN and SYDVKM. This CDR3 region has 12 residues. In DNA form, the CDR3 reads TGTGCCAGCAGACGGGCCGGGACTAAACTGTTTTTT. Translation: CASRRAGTKLFF.

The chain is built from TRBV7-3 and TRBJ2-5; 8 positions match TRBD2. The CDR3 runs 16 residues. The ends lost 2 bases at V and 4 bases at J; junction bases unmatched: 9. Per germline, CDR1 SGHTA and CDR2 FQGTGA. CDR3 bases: TGTGCCAGCAGCTTAGGGCCCCCAAGCGGGGGAGAGACCCAGTACTTC. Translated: CASSLGPPSGGETQYF.

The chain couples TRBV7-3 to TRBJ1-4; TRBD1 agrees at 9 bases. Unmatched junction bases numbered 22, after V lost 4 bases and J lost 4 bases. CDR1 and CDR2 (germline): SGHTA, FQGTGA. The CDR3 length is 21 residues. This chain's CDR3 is CASSSRDRALKGMIYNEKLFF. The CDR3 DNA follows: TGTGCCAGCAGCTCCCGGGACAGGGCCCTTAAAGGAATGATCTATAATGAAAAACTGTTTTTT.

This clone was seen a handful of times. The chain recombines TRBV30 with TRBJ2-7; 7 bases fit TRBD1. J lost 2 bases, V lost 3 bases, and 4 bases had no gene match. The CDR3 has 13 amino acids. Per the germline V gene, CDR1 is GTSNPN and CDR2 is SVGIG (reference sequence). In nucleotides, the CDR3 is TGTGCCTGGAGGAACAGGGGTACCTACGAGCAGTACTTC. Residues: CAWRNRGTYEQYF.

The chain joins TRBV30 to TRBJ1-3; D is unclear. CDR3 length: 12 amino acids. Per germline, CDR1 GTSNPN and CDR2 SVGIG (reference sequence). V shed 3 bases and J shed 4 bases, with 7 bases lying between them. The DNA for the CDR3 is TGTGCCTGGAGCGACAAGGGAAACACCATATATTTT. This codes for CAWSDKGNTIYF.